This TCR beta chain was obtained from a study of T cell repertoires in cytomegalovirus infection. A remark on this clonotype: The antigen remains undetermined. An end of the junction differs from the germline gene, which may be a read error.

TCRdb passed the reads through MiXCR, listing each CDR3 protein once. The sample shows some 900,000 distinct CDR3 sequences, approximately 32% of them seen only once. Germline CDR1 reads SGHTA; CDR2 reads FQGNSA. The CDR3 covers 14 residues. The chain is built from TRBV7-2 and TRBJ2-1; D possibly matches TRBD1 or TRBD2 (6 bases each). This TCR derives from a human donor in good health (CMV status not recorded). Some clones in this sample may be carry-over from other donors' samples. Source: cultured CD8+ T cells from PBMCs, taken from culture after CMV antigen stimulation. The chain's CDR3 is CASSLRGRDNELFF. The CDR3 DNA sequence: TGTGCCAGCAGCTTGCGGGGACGGGACAATGAGCTGTTCTTC.